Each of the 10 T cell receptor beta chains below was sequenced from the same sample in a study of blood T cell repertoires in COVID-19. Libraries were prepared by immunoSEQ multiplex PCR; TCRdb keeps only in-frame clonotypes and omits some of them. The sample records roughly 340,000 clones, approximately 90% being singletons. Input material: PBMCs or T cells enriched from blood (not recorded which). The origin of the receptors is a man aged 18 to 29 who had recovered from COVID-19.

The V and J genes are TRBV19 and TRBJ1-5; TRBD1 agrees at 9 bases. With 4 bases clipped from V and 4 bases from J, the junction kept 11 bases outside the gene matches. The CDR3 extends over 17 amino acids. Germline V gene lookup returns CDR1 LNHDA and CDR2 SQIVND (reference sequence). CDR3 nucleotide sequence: TGTGCCAGTAGTACGGACAGGGGAGGGGTGTGGAATCAGCCCCAGCATTTT. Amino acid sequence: CASSTDRGGVWNQPQHF.

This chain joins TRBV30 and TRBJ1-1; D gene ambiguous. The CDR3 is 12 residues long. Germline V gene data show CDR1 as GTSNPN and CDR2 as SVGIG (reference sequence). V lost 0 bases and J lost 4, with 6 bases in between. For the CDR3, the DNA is TGTGCCTGGAGTGTAGGAGGCACTGAAGCTTTCTTT. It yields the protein CAWSVGGTEAFF.

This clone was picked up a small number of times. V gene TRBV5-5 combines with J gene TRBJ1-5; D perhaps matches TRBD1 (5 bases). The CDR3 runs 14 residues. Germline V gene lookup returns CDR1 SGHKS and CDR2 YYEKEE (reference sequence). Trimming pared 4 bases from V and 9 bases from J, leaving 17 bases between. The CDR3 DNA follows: TGTGCCAGCAGCCCGGGACGGGACTCTCGGCCCCAGCATTTT. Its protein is CASSPGRDSRPQHF.

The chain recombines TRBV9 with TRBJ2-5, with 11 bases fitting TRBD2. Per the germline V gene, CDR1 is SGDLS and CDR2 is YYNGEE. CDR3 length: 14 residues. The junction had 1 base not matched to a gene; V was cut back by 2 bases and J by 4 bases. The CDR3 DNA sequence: TGTGCCAGCAGCGTTAGCGGGGGGGCAGAGACCCAGTACTTC. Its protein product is CASSVSGGAETQYF.

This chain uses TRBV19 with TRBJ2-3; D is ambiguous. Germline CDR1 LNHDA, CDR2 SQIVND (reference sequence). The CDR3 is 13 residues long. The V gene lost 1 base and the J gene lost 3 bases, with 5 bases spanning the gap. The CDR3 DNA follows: TGTGCCAGTAGTATAGGGCAGACAGATACGCAGTATTTT. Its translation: CASSIGQTDTQYF.

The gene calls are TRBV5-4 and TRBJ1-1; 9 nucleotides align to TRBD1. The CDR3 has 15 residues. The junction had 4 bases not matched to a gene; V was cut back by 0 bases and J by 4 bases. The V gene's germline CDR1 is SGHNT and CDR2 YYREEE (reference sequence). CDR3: CASSLAQGASTEAFF. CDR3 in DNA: TGTGCCAGCAGCTTGGCACAGGGGGCTTCCACTGAAGCTTTCTTT.

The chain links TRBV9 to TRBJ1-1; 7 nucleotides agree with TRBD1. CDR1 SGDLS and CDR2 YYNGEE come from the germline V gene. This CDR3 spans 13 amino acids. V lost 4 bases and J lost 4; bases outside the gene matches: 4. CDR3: CASSMTGTTEAFF. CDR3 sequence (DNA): TGTGCCAGCAGCATGACAGGGACCACTGAAGCTTTCTTT.

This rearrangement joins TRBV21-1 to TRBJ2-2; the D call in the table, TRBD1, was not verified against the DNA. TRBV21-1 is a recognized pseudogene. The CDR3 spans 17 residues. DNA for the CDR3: TGTGCCAGCAGCAAAGACCGTCAGGGGAAAATCACCGGGGAGCTGTTTTTT. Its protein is CASSKDRQGKITGELFF.

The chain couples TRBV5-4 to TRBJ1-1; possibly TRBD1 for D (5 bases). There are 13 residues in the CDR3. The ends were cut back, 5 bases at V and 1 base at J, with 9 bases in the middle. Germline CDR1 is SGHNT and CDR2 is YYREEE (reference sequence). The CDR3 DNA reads TGTGCCAGCAGGACGGACACGAACACTGAAGCTTTCTTT. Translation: CASRTDTNTEAFF.

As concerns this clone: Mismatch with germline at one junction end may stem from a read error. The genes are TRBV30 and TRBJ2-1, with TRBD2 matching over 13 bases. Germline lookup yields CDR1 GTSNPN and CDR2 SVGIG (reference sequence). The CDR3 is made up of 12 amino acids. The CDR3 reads CAWSNPGTSGVF. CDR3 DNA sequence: TGTGCCTGGAGTAACCCCGGGACTAGCGGGGTCTTC.